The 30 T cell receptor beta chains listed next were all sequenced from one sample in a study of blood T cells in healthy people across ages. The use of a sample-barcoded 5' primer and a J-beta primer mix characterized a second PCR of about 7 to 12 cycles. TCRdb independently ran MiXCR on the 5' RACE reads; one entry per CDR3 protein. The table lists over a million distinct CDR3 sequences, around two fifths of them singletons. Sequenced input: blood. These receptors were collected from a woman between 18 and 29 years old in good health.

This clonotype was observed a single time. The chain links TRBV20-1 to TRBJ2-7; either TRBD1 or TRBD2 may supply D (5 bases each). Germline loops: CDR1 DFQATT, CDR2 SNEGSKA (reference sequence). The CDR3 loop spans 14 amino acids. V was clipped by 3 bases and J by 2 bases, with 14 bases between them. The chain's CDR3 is CSARGDGVTYEQYF. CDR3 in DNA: TGCAGTGCTAGGGGGGACGGGGTCACCTACGAGCAGTACTTC.

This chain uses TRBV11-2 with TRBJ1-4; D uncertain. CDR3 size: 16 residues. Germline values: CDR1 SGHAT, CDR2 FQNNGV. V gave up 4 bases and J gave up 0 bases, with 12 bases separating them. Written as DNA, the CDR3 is TGTGCCAGCAGCTCCACTCAAGAATCAACTAATGAAAAACTGTTTTTT. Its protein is CASSSTQESTNEKLFF. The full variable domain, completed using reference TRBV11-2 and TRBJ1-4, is EAGVAQSPRYKIIEKRQSVAFWCNPISGHATLYWYQQILGQGPKLLIQFQNNGVVDDSQLPKDRFSAERLKGVDSTLKIQPAKLEDSAVYLCASSSTQESTNEKLFFGSGTQLSVL.

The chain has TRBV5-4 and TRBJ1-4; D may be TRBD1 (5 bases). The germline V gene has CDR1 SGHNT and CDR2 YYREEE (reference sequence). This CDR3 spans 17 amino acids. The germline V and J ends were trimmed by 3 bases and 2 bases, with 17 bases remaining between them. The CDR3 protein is CASSSTGGSGTNEKLFF. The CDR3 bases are TGTGCCAGCAGCTCTACCGGGGGGAGCGGGACTAATGAAAAACTGTTTTTT.

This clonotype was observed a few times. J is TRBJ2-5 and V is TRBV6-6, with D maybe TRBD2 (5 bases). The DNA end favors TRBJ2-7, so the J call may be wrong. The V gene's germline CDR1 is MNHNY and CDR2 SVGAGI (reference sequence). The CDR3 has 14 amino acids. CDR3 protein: CASSYGLGGTEQYF. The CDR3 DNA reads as TGTGCCAGCAGTTACGGGCTAGGAGGTACCGAGCAGTACTTC.

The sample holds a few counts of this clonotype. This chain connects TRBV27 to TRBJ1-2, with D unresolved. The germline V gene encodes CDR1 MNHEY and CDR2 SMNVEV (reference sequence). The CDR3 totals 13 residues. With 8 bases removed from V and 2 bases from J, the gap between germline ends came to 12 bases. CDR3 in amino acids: CASGVQRNYGYTF. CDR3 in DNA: TGTGCCAGCGGAGTCCAGAGAAACTATGGCTACACCTTC.

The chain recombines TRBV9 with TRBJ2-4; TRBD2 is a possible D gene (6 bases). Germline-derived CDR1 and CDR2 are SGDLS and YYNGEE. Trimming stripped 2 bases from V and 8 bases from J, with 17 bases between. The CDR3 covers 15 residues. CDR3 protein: CASSVEGPVGDIQYF. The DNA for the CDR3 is TGTGCCAGCAGCGTGGAGGGGCCTGTCGGGGACATTCAGTACTTC.

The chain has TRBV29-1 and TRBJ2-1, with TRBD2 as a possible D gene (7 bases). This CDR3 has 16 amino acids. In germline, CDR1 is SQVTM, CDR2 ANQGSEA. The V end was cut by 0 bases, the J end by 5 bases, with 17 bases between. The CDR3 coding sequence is TGCAGCGTTGAAGAGAGGGGGGGTATAGAGGACAATGAGCAGTTCTTC. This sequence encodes CSVEERGGIEDNEQFF.

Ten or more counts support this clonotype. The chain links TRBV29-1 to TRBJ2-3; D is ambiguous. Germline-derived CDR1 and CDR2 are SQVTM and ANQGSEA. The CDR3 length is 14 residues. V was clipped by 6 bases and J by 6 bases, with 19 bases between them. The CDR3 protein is CSVATGRARDTQYF. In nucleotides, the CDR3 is TGCAGCGTCGCCACCGGACGCGCACGGGATACGCAGTATTTT.

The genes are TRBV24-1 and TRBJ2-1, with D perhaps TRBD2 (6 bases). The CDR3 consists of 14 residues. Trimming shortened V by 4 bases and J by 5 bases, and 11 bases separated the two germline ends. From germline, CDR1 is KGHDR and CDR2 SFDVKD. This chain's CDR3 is CATSDYSGNNEQFF. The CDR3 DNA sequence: TGTGCCACCAGTGACTATAGCGGAAACAATGAGCAGTTCTTC.

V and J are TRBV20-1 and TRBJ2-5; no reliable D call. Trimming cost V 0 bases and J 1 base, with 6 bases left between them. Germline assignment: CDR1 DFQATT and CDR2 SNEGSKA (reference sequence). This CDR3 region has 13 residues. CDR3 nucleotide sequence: TGCAGTGCTAGAGAGGTCCTCCAAGAGACCCAGTACTTC. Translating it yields CSAREVLQETQYF.

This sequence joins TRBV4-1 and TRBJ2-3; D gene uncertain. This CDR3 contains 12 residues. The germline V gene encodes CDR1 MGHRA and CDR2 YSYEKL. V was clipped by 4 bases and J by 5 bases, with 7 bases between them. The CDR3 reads CASSRVVDTQYF. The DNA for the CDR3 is TGCGCCAGCAGCCGAGTTGTAGATACGCAGTATTTT.

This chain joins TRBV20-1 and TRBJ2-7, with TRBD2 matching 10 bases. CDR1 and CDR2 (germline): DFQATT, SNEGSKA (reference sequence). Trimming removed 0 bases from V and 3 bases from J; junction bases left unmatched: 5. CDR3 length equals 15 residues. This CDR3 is CSARDLTSGFYEQYF. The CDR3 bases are TGCAGTGCTAGAGATCTGACTAGCGGGTTCTACGAGCAGTACTTC.

DNA for the CDR3: TGTGCCAGCAGTTTGGGGGGGCCCCTGTACTTC. This codes for CASSLGGPLYF. The J gene is TRBJ2-5, the V gene TRBV27; D is perhaps TRBD2 (7 bases). The CDR3 totals 11 residues. V was clipped by 3 bases and J by 13 bases, with 12 bases between them. The germline V gene has CDR1 MNHEY and CDR2 SMNVEV (reference sequence).

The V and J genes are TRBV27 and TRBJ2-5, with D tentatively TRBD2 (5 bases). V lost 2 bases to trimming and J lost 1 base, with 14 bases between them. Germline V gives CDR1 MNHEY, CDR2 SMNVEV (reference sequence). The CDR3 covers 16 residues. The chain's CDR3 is CASSLRFVGLQETQYF. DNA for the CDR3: TGTGCCAGCAGTTTAAGGTTCGTCGGACTCCAAGAGACCCAGTACTTC.

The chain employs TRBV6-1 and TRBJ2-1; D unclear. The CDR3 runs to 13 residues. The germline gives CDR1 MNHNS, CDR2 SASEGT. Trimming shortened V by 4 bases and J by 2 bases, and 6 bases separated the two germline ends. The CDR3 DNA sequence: TGTGCCAGCAGTGGATTTGCCTACAATGAGCAGTTCTTC. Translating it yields CASSGFAYNEQFF.

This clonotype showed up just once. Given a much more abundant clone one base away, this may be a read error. The CDR3 is CSIDGGPSTDTQYF. CDR3 DNA sequence: TGCAGCATCGATGGGGGCCCAAGCACAGATACGCAGTATTTT. The chain employs TRBV29-1 and TRBJ2-3; a possible D gene is TRBD1 (6 bases). The germline CDR1 and CDR2 sequences are SQVTM and ANQGSEA. The V end was cut by 8 bases, the J end by 0 bases, with 15 bases between. The CDR3 extends over 14 amino acids.

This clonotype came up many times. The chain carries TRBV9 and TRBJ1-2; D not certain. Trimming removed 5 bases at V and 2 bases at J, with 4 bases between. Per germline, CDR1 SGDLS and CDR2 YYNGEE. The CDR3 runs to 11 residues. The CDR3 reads CASSANYGYTF. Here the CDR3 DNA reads TGTGCCAGCAGTGCGAACTATGGCTACACCTTC.

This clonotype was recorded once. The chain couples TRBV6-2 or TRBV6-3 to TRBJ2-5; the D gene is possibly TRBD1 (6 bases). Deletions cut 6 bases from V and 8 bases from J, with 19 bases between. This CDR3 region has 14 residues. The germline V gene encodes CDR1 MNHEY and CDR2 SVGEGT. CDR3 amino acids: CASSGQLNPGTQYF. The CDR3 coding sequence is TGTGCCAGCAGCGGACAGCTAAACCCAGGAACCCAGTACTTC.

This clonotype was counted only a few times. The CDR3 region has the DNA TGTGCCAGCAGCCAAGGACGGACAGTTTCCTACGAGCAGTACTTC. Translated: CASSQGRTVSYEQYF. The chain employs TRBV14 and TRBJ2-7, with TRBD1 as a possible D gene (6 bases). V lost 1 base and J lost 1, with 11 bases in between. The CDR3 runs 15 residues. CDR1 is SGHDN and CDR2 is FVKESK in the germline V gene.

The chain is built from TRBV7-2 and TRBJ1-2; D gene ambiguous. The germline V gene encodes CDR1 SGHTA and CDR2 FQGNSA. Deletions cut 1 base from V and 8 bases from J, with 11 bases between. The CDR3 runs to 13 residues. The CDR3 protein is CASSLGFLGGYTF. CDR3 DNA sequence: TGTGCCAGCAGCTTAGGGTTTCTAGGGGGCTACACCTTC.

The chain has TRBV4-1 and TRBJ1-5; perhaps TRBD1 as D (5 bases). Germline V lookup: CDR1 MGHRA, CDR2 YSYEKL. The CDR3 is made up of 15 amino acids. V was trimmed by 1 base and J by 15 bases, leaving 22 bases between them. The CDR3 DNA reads TGCGCCAGCAGCCAAGTCGGCAAGGTTGGGGCGAAATTGCATTTT. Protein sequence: CASSQVGKVGAKLHF.

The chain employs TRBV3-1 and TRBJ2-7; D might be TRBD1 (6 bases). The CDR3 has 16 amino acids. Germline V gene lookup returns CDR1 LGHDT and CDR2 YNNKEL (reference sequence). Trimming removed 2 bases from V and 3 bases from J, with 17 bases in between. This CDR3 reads CASSQPRDTLNYEQYF. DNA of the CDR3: TGTGCCAGCAGCCAACCCCGGGACACCCTCAACTACGAGCAGTACTTC.

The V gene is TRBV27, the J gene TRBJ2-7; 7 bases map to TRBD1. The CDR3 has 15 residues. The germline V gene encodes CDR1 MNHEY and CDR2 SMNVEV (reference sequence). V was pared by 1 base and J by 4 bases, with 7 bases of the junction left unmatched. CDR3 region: CASSLYRDSFYEQYF. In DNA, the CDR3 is TGTGCCAGCAGTTTATACCGGGACAGCTTTTACGAGCAGTACTTC.

The CDR3 region is CASSLVVAGGNEQYF. CDR3 coding DNA: TGCGCCAGCAGCTTGGTAGTAGCGGGAGGTAATGAGCAGTACTTC. The chain couples TRBV5-1 to TRBJ2-4; 10 nucleotides match TRBD2. Per the germline V gene, CDR1 is SGHRS and CDR2 is YFSETQ. CDR3 length: 15 amino acids. The trim removed 0 bases at V and 13 bases at J, leaving 10 bases unmatched.

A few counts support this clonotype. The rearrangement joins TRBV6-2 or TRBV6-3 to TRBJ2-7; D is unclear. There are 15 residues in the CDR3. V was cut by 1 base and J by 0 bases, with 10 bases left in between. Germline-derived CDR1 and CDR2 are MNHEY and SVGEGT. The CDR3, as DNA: TGTGCCAGCAGTTACTACTCTCCTGCCTCCTACGAGCAGTACTTC. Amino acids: CASSYYSPASYEQYF.

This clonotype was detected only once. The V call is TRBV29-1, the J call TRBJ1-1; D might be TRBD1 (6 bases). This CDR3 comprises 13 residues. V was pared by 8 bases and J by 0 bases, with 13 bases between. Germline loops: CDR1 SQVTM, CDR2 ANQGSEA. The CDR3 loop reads CSSRGGVNTEAFF. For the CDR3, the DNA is TGCAGCTCGAGAGGGGGGGTGAACACTGAAGCTTTCTTT.

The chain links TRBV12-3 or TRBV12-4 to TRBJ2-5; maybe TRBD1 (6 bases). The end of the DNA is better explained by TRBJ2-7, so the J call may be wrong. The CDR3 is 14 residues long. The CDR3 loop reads CASSVGGRTNEQYF. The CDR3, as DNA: TGTGCCAGCAGTGTAGGGGGACGGACCAACGAGCAGTACTTC.

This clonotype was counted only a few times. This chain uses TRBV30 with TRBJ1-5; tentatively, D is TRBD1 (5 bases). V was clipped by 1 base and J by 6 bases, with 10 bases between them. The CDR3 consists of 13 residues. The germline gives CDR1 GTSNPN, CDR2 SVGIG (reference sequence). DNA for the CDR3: TGTGCCTGGAGTGGGGGGGGTGGTCAGCCCCAGCATTTT. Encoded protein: CAWSGGGGQPQHF. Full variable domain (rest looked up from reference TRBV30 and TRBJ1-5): SQTIHQWPATLVQPVGSPLSLECTVEGTSNPNLYWYRQAAGRGLQLLFYSVGIGQISSEVPQNLSASRPQDRQFILSSKKLLLSDSGFYLCAWSGGGGQPQHFGDGTRLSIL.

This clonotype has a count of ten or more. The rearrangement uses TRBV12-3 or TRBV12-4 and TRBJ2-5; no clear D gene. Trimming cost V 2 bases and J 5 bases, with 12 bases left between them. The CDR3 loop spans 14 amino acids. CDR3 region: CASSLYSRQETQYF. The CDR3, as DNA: TGTGCCAGCAGTTTATACTCCCGTCAGGAGACCCAGTACTTC.

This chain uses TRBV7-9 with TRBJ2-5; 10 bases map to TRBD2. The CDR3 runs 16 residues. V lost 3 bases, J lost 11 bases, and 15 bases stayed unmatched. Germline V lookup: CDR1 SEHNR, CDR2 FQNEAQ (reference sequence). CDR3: CASSLLLAGLTNEQYF. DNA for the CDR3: TGTGCCAGCAGCTTGTTACTAGCGGGACTGACGAATGAGCAGTACTTC.